These 23 T cell receptor beta chains were sequenced from one sample in a study of T-cell reconstitution after alpha-beta-depleted transplantation in children. Preparing the TCRbeta library involved the use of unique molecular identifiers. TCRdb re-derived calls from the PCR reads in MiXCR, one entry per CDR3 protein. The data contain about 600,000 distinct CDR3 sequences, 8% to 11% of them singletons. Sample: PBMCs from the stem cell graft donor, taken from the stem cell graft. The receptors derive from a human donor who donated a stem cell graft to a child with acute myeloid leukemia.

A few counts support this clonotype. The rearrangement links TRBV12-3 or TRBV12-4 to TRBJ2-7; no firm D call. This CDR3 has 13 amino acids. Trimming pared 2 bases from V and 3 bases from J, leaving 8 bases between. This CDR3 is CASSLSVNYEQYF. CDR3 nucleotide sequence: TGTGCCAGCAGTTTATCGGTTAACTACGAGCAGTACTTC.

This clonotype was counted many times. This chain joins TRBV4-3 and TRBJ2-3; TRBD1 matches at 8 bases. The germline gives CDR1 LGHNA, CDR2 YSLEER. The junction had 3 bases not matched to a gene; V was cut back by 1 base and J by 3 bases. The CDR3 runs to 15 residues. CDR3 DNA sequence: TGCGCCAGCAGCCAAGGGACAGGGTCTACAGATACGCAGTATTTT. Protein sequence: CASSQGTGSTDTQYF.

J is TRBJ2-6 and V is TRBV7-9, with 11 bases identical to TRBD1. The germline V gene has CDR1 SEHNR and CDR2 FQNEAQ (reference sequence). V was clipped by 4 bases and J by 4 bases; unmatched bases: 3. The CDR3 consists of 16 residues. This chain's CDR3 is CASSWTGGRGANVLTF. The DNA of the CDR3 is TGTGCCAGCAGCTGGACAGGGGGCAGAGGGGCCAACGTCCTGACTTTC.

This clonotype was found a few times. The chain couples TRBV4-3 to TRBJ2-7, with 7 bases matching TRBD1. The V gene end was trimmed by 2 bases and the J gene end by 2 bases; junction bases not matched to a gene: 6. This CDR3 contains 15 residues. Germline CDR1 and CDR2: LGHNA and YSLEER. CDR3 nucleotide sequence: TGCGCCAGCAGCCAAACAGGGGCGACCCCCTACGAGCAGTACTTC. Its protein is CASSQTGATPYEQYF.

This clonotype occurred many times. The CDR3 sequence is CASSLSSTFYGYTF. CDR3 bases: TGTGCCAGCAGCTTAAGTAGCACGTTCTATGGCTACACCTTC. This chain joins TRBV7-9 and TRBJ1-2; no definite D call. Trimming removed 2 bases from V and 4 bases from J, with 11 bases in between. Germline-derived CDR1 and CDR2 are SEHNR and FQNEAQ (reference sequence). The length of the CDR3 is 14 residues.

This chain links TRBV6-1 with TRBJ2-2; D ambiguous. From germline, CDR1 is MNHNS and CDR2 SASEGT. V was clipped by 10 bases and J by 7 bases, with 16 bases between them. The CDR3 loop spans 13 amino acids. CDR3 DNA sequence: TGTGCCACCTACCTGGGAAATGTCGGGGAGCTGTTTTTT. Amino acid sequence: CATYLGNVGELFF.

The V and J genes are TRBV20-1 and TRBJ2-7; D is unresolved. Germline CDR1 is DFQATT and CDR2 is SNEGSKA (reference sequence). The CDR3 consists of 15 residues. Trimming took 3 bases from V and 1 from J, leaving 16 bases between them. The CDR3 loop reads CSARTVSHSSYEQYF. DNA for the CDR3: TGCAGTGCTAGGACTGTCTCTCACTCATCCTACGAGCAGTACTTC.

This chain links TRBV28 with TRBJ2-2; unclear D gene. This CDR3 is built from 17 residues. Germline V gene lookup returns CDR1 MDHEN and CDR2 SYDVKM. Trimming removed 7 bases at V and 6 bases at J, with 24 bases between. CDR3 DNA: TGTGCCAGCACCCCATCCCTGCTAGGTTTAAACGCCGGGGAGCTGTTTTTT. Its translation: CASTPSLLGLNAGELFF.

The chain recombines TRBV4-3 with TRBJ1-2; D not certain. Trimming removed 0 bases at V and 7 bases at J, with 15 bases between. CDR1 is LGHNA and CDR2 is YSLEER in the germline V gene. The CDR3 is 15 amino acids. CDR3 bases: TGCGCCAGCAGCCAAGAAAACGGCCAGGACGGTGGCTACACCTTC. Translated: CASSQENGQDGGYTF.

This clonotype was detected ten times or more. The rearrangement uses TRBV27 and TRBJ2-7; 14 bases match TRBD2. Germline trimming cut 6 bases from V and 0 bases from J; bases unmatched to any gene: 4. Germline CDR1 MNHEY, CDR2 SMNVEV (reference sequence). The CDR3 consists of 16 residues. The CDR3 sequence: CASRGLAGVSSYEQYF. The CDR3 DNA follows: TGTGCCAGCAGGGGACTAGCGGGAGTGAGCTCCTACGAGCAGTACTTC.

This clonotype came up a few times. The rearrangement joins TRBV5-1 to TRBJ2-3, with 13 nucleotides matching TRBD2. V shed 0 bases, J shed 0 bases, and the junction held 1 base outside the gene matches. The germline V gene has CDR1 SGHRS and CDR2 YFSETQ. The CDR3 loop spans 17 amino acids. CDR3 DNA sequence: TGCGCCAGCAGCTTGGAACTAGCGGGGGGGAGCACAGATACGCAGTATTTT. This translates into CASSLELAGGSTDTQYF.

This clonotype has ten or more counts. The V and J genes are TRBV24-1 and TRBJ2-2, with 7 bases that match TRBD2. Losses at the gene ends were 6 bases for V and 5 bases for J; bases not matched to a gene: 5. Germline lookup yields CDR1 KGHDR and CDR2 SFDVKD. The CDR3 runs 14 residues. The CDR3: CATSMSGTTGELFF. Written as DNA, the CDR3 is TGTGCCACCAGTATGAGCGGGACGACCGGGGAGCTGTTTTTT.

This clonotype was observed once. This may come from a read error, since a much larger clone is one base off. The chain has TRBV20-1 and TRBJ2-5, with 11 bases that match TRBD2. The length of the CDR3 is 14 residues. Looked up from germline, CDR1 is DFQATT and CDR2 is SNEGSKA (reference sequence). The CDR3 DNA sequence: TGCAGTGCGCCGACTAGCGGGGTCCAAGAGACCCTGTACTTC. Residues: CSAPTSGVQETLYF.

This clonotype was seen more than once but under ten times. V and J are TRBV10-3 and TRBJ2-7, with 9 bases fitting TRBD1. The J segment lost 12 bases and the V segment lost 8 bases, leaving 17 bases of the junction unmatched. Looked up from germline, CDR1 is ENHRY and CDR2 is SYGVKD. CDR3 length: 14 residues. CDR3 amino acids: CAIFDPGTGSLVYF. The DNA of the CDR3 is TGTGCCATCTTCGACCCCGGGACAGGGTCCCTTGTGTACTTC.

This clonotype was recorded a few times. The chain carries TRBV20-1 and TRBJ2-1; 10 nucleotides agree with TRBD2. The germline CDR1 and CDR2 sequences are DFQATT and SNEGSKA (reference sequence). The length of the CDR3 is 13 residues. The CDR3 nucleotides read TGCAGAGTAGCGGGGGGAACCTACAATGAGCAGTTCTTC. Its translation is CRVAGGTYNEQFF.

This clonotype was detected many times. This rearrangement joins TRBV11-2 to TRBJ1-4; maybe TRBD1 (5 bases). V gave up 4 bases and J gave up 13 bases, with 16 bases separating them. CDR1 is SGHAT, CDR2 FQNNGV, per germline. CDR3 length equals 13 residues. The CDR3 region is CASSSRFGAVLFF. CDR3 in DNA: TGTGCCAGCAGCTCCCGTTTTGGGGCAGTACTGTTTTTT. The full variable domain, completed using reference TRBV11-2 and TRBJ1-4, is EAGVAQSPRYKIIEKRQSVAFWCNPISGHATLYWYQQILGQGPKLLIQFQNNGVVDDSQLPKDRFSAERLKGVDSTLKIQPAKLEDSAVYLCASSSRFGAVLFFGSGTQLSVL.

In its sample, this clonotype was seen a few times. This sequence joins TRBV28 and TRBJ2-7, with 14 bases matching TRBD2. V dropped 7 bases and J dropped 5; count of bases not matched to a gene: 13. This CDR3 region has 17 residues. CDR1 MDHEN and CDR2 SYDVKM come from the germline V gene. As DNA, the CDR3 is TGTGCCAGCACCAACCTCCTGACTAGCGGGAGGGGAGACGAGCAGTACTTC. Translating gives CASTNLLTSGRGDEQYF.

This clonotype was detected only a few times. The chain links TRBV7-2 to TRBJ2-6; 7 nucleotides agree with TRBD1. The CDR3 is made up of 16 amino acids. The V segment lost 7 bases and the J segment 0 bases; nucleotides outside the gene matches: 6. The germline V gene has CDR1 SGHTA and CDR2 FQGNSA. CDR3: CASTGTASSGANVLTF. CDR3 DNA sequence: TGTGCCAGCACCGGGACAGCAAGCTCTGGGGCCAACGTCCTGACTTTC.

This clonotype came up many times. This chain uses TRBV12-3 or TRBV12-4 with TRBJ2-7, with TRBD2 matching over 10 bases. J gave up 1 base and V 6 bases, and 6 bases lay outside the gene matches. This CDR3 spans 15 amino acids. The CDR3 sequence: CASRWTSGRSYEQYF. The CDR3 DNA sequence: TGTGCCAGCAGGTGGACTAGCGGTAGGTCCTACGAGCAGTACTTC.

A few counts support this clonotype. The chain recombines TRBV18 with TRBJ1-2, with D unresolved. Germline lookup yields CDR1 KGHSH and CDR2 LQKENI. This CDR3 region has 13 residues. V lost 6 bases and J lost 4, with 12 bases in between. The CDR3 region is CASSNAQAYGYTF. CDR3 coding DNA: TGTGCCAGCTCGAACGCCCAGGCCTATGGCTACACCTTC.

The chain is built from TRBV11-1 and TRBJ2-5; 14 bases match TRBD2. Germline loops: CDR1 SGHAT, CDR2 FQDESV (reference sequence). This CDR3 is 19 amino acids long. V shed 5 bases, J shed 2 bases, and the junction held 13 bases outside the gene matches. The CDR3 is CASSPGLAGGFGGQETQYF. CDR3 nucleotides: TGTGCCAGCAGCCCTGGACTAGCGGGAGGCTTCGGGGGACAAGAGACCCAGTACTTC.

The J gene is TRBJ2-7, the V gene TRBV12-3 or TRBV12-4, with TRBD2 matching 12 bases. The CDR3 length is 17 residues. Unmatched junction bases numbered 8, after V lost 4 bases and J lost 1 base. CDR3 bases: TGTGCCAGCAGTTGGGGAAGGACTAGCGGGATTTCCTACGAGCAGTACTTC. Its translation: CASSWGRTSGISYEQYF.

This clonotype was observed a few times. The CDR3 loop reads CSARDRQGANVLTF. The CDR3 nucleotides read TGCAGTGCTAGAGATAGGCAAGGCGCCAACGTCCTGACTTTC. The rearrangement joins TRBV20-1 to TRBJ2-6, with D uncertain. Germline V gives CDR1 DFQATT, CDR2 SNEGSKA (reference sequence). This CDR3 contains 14 residues. V lost 0 bases, J lost 7 bases, and 10 bases lay in between.